This T cell receptor (beta chain) is drawn from a study of shared clonotypes between healthy human individuals (dated by TCRdb to between 2020 and 2021). With respect to the entire study: The cohort included three men and two women between 18 and 49 years of age. Per donor, three plates each were used for CD4 naive and CD4 memory, two for CD8 naive, and one for CD8 memory. To estimate repertoire size and how much clonotype sharing occurs between individuals, the study deeply sequenced the blood TCR repertoires of 5 or 6 healthy adults. Different laboratories and diverse techniques were used to prepare libraries and sequence TCR repertoires, to increase sequencing depth and limit assay-specific biases. Between about 0.8 and 8.9 billion PBMCs per donor were obtained by leukapheresis. Beyond this particular receptor, the publication reports: Sampling was restricted to blood, and TCR repertoires in tissue are likely to differ from TCR repertoires in blood. Pairwise subsampling led to the expectation that sequencing depth would affect the degree of clonotype sharing among donors. Higher generation probabilities were observed for clonotypes shared by all four sorted-subset donors than for non-shared clonotypes. Even with the large sequencing depth, rarefaction of the sorted-subset datasets indicated that sequencing was incomplete. When a handful of donors were compared, the shared fraction of clonotypes was approximately 5% for naive CD4, approximately 3.3% for naive CD8, 2.3% for memory CD4, and 0.35% to 0.4% for memory CD8. Because the study included only a small number of donors, the genetic and exposure-history diversity represented was limited. Estimated clonotype richness was generally larger for naive than for memory subsets.

Regarding this clone: Its target antigen remains unknown. Per-base quality was not reported, and no clone a single base away is much larger than it.

TCR CDR3 regions were amplified from genomic DNA by multiplex PCR using the deep immunoSEQ assay. Extracted genomic DNA from each cell subset was spread evenly across all wells of several immunoSEQ 96-well plates, with each plate serving as a replicate. For sorted subsets, 150 to 250 ng of genomic DNA, equivalent to tens of thousands of T cell genomes, went into each replicate PCR. The purified libraries were quantified using a Qubit 3.0 fluorometer, sized with a Bioanalyzer 2100, and then quantified again using the KAPA Library Quantification kit. Every immunoSEQ 96-well plate was sequenced on a separate single-read 150-cycle Illumina NextSeq 550 flow cell. The authors' analysis ran thus. Because the immunoSEQ output included only junctional sequences and no quality scores, the filtering could not be the same as the filtering used for full-length reads. To assign V/J genes and CDR3, sequences were annotated against IMGT germline references using PyIR, a Python wrapper for IgBLAST v1.9. Reads with weak V/J assignments (E-value above 1e-6), missing CDR3, stop codons, out-of-frame junctions, or ambiguous translated residues were removed. V3J clonotypes were defined as sequences sharing the same inferred V gene, J gene, and CDR3 amino acid sequence. The percentage overlap between two repertoires was calculated by dividing the number of shared unique clonotypes by the size of the smaller repertoire. Three approaches were used to assess repertoire richness: RTK rarefaction, the Chao1 estimator, and Recon v2.1 estimates of unobserved clonotypes. OLGA was used to compute generation probabilities for all TCRbeta clonotypes that the gDNA method yielded from four donors. In its TCRdb copy, this immuneACCESS table keeps in-frame sequences only and misses some clones. Where compared with another copy, unresolved V genes explain less than half of these, and the others have no known cause. The V and J calls and clone size were taken over from that table, and D and trimming were inferred from the DNA. This sample is represented by hundreds of thousands of clones; less than 80% of them were singletons. The ten largest clones add up to 1.5% to 2% of the sample.

V is pruned by 6 bases and J by 3 bases, leaving 11 bases of the junction without a gene match. Inclusive of the bounding cysteine and phenylalanine, the CDR3 is 15 residues long. Only CDR3 DNA is held: 45 bases, read in frame from base 1. Per the germline V gene (reference sequence), MNHEY is the CDR1 and SMNVEV is the CDR2. Donors were healthy HIV-negative adults with no recently reported acute infections or vaccinations. Every donor was a Caucasian adult living in Nashville, Tennessee, USA. CD4+ T cells were enriched through magnetic negative selection, after which naive cells were positively selected on CD45RA and the remaining negative fraction served as the memory subset. After blood collection by leukapheresis, PBMCs were isolated using Ficoll-Histopaque density gradient centrifugation and then cryopreserved in the vapor phase of liquid nitrogen. Analytical flow cytometry was used to check the purity and quantity of each magnetically sorted T cell population. Genomic DNA was isolated from each sorted fraction and quantified by UV absorbance on a Nanodrop 2000c.

This TCR was sampled from a woman aged 25-40 years in good health. The sequence is built from TRBV27 and TRBJ2-7; 7 middle bases align to TRBD2. What was sequenced was memory CD4+ T cells sorted from blood. The label giving this sample's cell subset or site can be read as: CD45RA-negative fraction. CDR3 sequence: CASSTWEGISYEQYF. The bases read TGTGCCAGCAGCACCTGGGAGGGAATCAGCTACGAGCAGTACTTC.